These 20 T cell receptor beta chains were all obtained from the same sample, sequenced in a study of cytomegalovirus exposure and HLA in healthy donors. PCR amplification relied on 60 Vbeta primers (plus 13 Jbeta primers). TCRdb keeps only in-frame clones here, not all; method: immunoSEQ multiplex PCR. The sample data list approximately 110,000 clones. The material sequenced was PBMCs. The receptors come from a man between 45 and 60 years old in good health and CMV-seronegative.

The chain recombines TRBV6-5 with TRBJ2-7; 7 positions agree with TRBD2. The V segment lost 6 bases and the J segment 2 bases; nucleotides outside the gene matches: 10. Germline V lookup: CDR1 MNHEY, CDR2 SVGAGI. CDR3 length: 15 residues. This CDR3 is CASRPRGGAAYEQYF. In nucleotides, the CDR3 is TGTGCCAGCAGGCCTAGGGGAGGGGCAGCCTACGAGCAGTACTTC.

V is TRBV27 and J is TRBJ2-1; 8 bases are a match to TRBD2. The CDR3 is 15 residues long. With V trimmed by 5 bases and J by 3 bases, 6 bases remained unmatched. The germline V gene has CDR1 MNHEY and CDR2 SMNVEV (reference sequence). CDR3 nucleotide sequence: TGTGCCAGCAGTCCGTATAGCGGGAACTACAATGAGCAGTTCTTC. Its translation: CASSPYSGNYNEQFF.

The V gene is TRBV10-3, the J gene TRBJ2-1; 8 bases map to TRBD2. The junction had 3 bases not matched to a gene; V was cut back by 3 bases and J by 11 bases. The germline gives CDR1 ENHRY, CDR2 SYGVKD. The length of the CDR3 is 12 residues. This chain's CDR3 is CAISDGGRQQFF. The CDR3 DNA is TGTGCCATCAGTGACGGCGGGAGGCAGCAGTTCTTC.

The chain has TRBV9 and TRBJ1-2; 9 bases fit TRBD1. The CDR3 extends over 15 amino acids. Trimming cost V 2 bases and J 2 bases; bases outside gene matches: 4. The V gene's germline CDR1 is SGDLS and CDR2 YYNGEE. CDR3 DNA: TGTGCCAGCAGCGTGACAGGGGGAGGAAACTATGGCTACACCTTC. Residues: CASSVTGGGNYGYTF.

The rearrangement uses TRBV5-1 and TRBJ2-7; D might be TRBD1 (6 bases). The CDR3 totals 15 residues. The germline gives CDR1 SGHRS, CDR2 YFSETQ. The V and J ends lost 0 bases and 4 bases respectively, with 14 bases between them. This chain's CDR3 is CASSLDPGVLYEQYF. CDR3 sequence (DNA): TGCGCCAGCAGCTTGGATCCAGGGGTATTATACGAGCAGTACTTC.

The chain uses TRBV7-8 and TRBJ2-2, with D unclear. This CDR3 has 18 residues. Germline CDR1 reads SGHVS; CDR2 reads FQNEAQ. V gave up 2 bases and J gave up 0 bases, with 16 bases separating them. CDR3 protein: CASSLYGRQASNTGELFF. The DNA of the CDR3 is TGTGCCAGCAGCTTATATGGCAGGCAAGCTTCGAACACCGGGGAGCTGTTTTTT.

This chain connects TRBV5-1 to TRBJ1-4; 7 positions match TRBD1. V lost 4 bases to trimming and J lost 7 bases; unmatched junction nucleotides: 10. This CDR3 contains 15 residues. In germline, CDR1 is SGHRS, CDR2 YFSETQ. CDR3 loop: CASSRVGQIGEKLFF. CDR3 in DNA: TGCGCCAGCAGCCGGGTGGGACAGATCGGTGAAAAACTGTTTTTT.

V gene TRBV6-1 combines with J gene TRBJ1-2; D is ambiguous. Trimming took off 3 bases at V and 5 bases at J, with 13 bases between the two ends. The germline V gene encodes CDR1 MNHNS and CDR2 SASEGT. The CDR3 runs 14 residues. The DNA of the CDR3 is TGTGCCAGCAGTGAGTCATCAGGTTCGTATGGCTACACCTTC. Its protein product is CASSESSGSYGYTF.

CDR3 sequence: CASSYVQGTEAFF. In nucleotides, the CDR3 is TGTGCCAGCAGCTATGTCCAGGGAACTGAAGCTTTCTTT. V gene TRBV11-2 combines with J gene TRBJ1-1; a possible D gene is TRBD1 (5 bases). Trimming removed 4 bases at V and 5 bases at J, with 11 bases between. Germline V lookup: CDR1 SGHAT, CDR2 FQNNGV. The CDR3 length is 13 residues.

The rearrangement links TRBV5-1 to TRBJ2-1, with 9 nucleotides matching TRBD1. The germline V gene has CDR1 SGHRS and CDR2 YFSETQ. The CDR3 sequence is 16 residues long. J lost 1 base, V lost 2 bases, and 4 bases had no gene match. The CDR3 region is CASSFRTGVSYNEQFF. Here the CDR3 DNA reads TGCGCCAGCAGCTTTCGGACAGGGGTGTCCTACAATGAGCAGTTCTTC.

A note on this clone: Other DNA sequences in this sample translate to the same CDR3. The CDR3 bases are TGCGCCAGCAGCTTGGGACAGGGAGGAGAAAAACTGTTTTTT. Translated, it gives CASSLGQGGEKLFF. The V and J genes are TRBV5-1 and TRBJ1-4; 7 nucleotides align to TRBD1. V lost 0 bases, J lost 8 bases, and 4 bases stayed unmatched. Germline V CDR1 and CDR2: SGHRS, YFSETQ. The CDR3 is made up of 14 amino acids.

The rearrangement joins TRBV5-5 to TRBJ1-1; 7 bases agree with TRBD1. Looked up from germline, CDR1 is SGHKS and CDR2 is YYEKEE (reference sequence). The CDR3 spans 13 residues. The V segment lost 3 bases and the J segment 6 bases; nucleotides outside the gene matches: 5. The CDR3 DNA reads as TGTGCCAGCAGCTGGTCGCAGGGGGCTGAAGCTTTCTTT. Protein: CASSWSQGAEAFF.

The chain carries TRBV29-1 and TRBJ2-5; 10 nucleotides agree with TRBD2. The CDR3 spans 15 residues. Germline assignment: CDR1 SQVTM and CDR2 ANQGSEA. V lost 3 bases to trimming and J lost 9 bases; unmatched junction nucleotides: 13. The CDR3, as DNA: TGCAGCGTTGATGCTAGCGGGGGACTAAGAGAAGCCCAGTACTTC. This codes for CSVDASGGLREAQYF.

This rearrangement joins TRBV19 to TRBJ2-3; tentative D call: TRBD1 (5 bases). V lost 6 bases, J lost 1 base, and 11 bases lay in between. The germline gives CDR1 LNHDA, CDR2 SQIVND (reference sequence). The CDR3 contains 14 residues. The CDR3 spells CASSPQGGTDTQYF. CDR3 in DNA: TGTGCCAGTAGCCCCCAGGGCGGCACAGATACGCAGTATTTT.

V gene TRBV5-1 combines with J gene TRBJ1-3; D remains unclear. Germline V lookup: CDR1 SGHRS, CDR2 YFSETQ. Trimming stripped 0 bases from V and 0 bases from J, with 13 bases between. CDR3 size: 17 residues. The CDR3 DNA is TGCGCCAGCAGCTTGGATGTGGGAGGAAGCTCTGGAAACACCATATATTTT. Translated: CASSLDVGGSSGNTIYF.

The chain links TRBV5-1 to TRBJ1-1; 10 positions match TRBD1. The germline V gene has CDR1 SGHRS and CDR2 YFSETQ. V was pared by 5 bases and J by 1 base, with 5 bases of the junction left unmatched. This CDR3 has 15 amino acids. The CDR3 is CASRRQGAWNTEAFF. For the CDR3, the DNA is TGCGCCAGCAGACGACAGGGGGCTTGGAACACTGAAGCTTTCTTT.

The rearrangement links TRBV4-2 to TRBJ1-6; 10 bases are shared with TRBD1. V trimming: 0 bases; J trimming: 8 bases; junction bases outside the gene matches: 7. CDR1 LGHNA and CDR2 YNFKEQ come from the germline V gene. The CDR3 sequence is 17 residues long. CDR3 amino acids: CASSQEVATGGYSPLHF. As DNA, the CDR3 is TGTGCCAGCAGCCAAGAAGTAGCGACAGGGGGCTATTCACCCCTCCACTTT.

The chain couples TRBV13 to TRBJ2-7; D unclear. Germline CDR1 and CDR2: PRHDT and FYEKMQ (reference sequence). The ends were cut back, 0 bases at V and 5 bases at J, with 8 bases in the middle. The CDR3 length is 13 residues. The CDR3 nucleotides read TGTGCCAGCAGCTTAGGACGGAGCCACGAGCAGTACTTC. Its protein product is CASSLGRSHEQYF.

J is TRBJ2-1 and V is TRBV6-5; tentative D call: TRBD1 (6 bases). Germline lookup yields CDR1 MNHEY and CDR2 SVGAGI. This CDR3 spans 13 amino acids. Trimming removed 5 bases from V and 4 bases from J, with 9 bases in between. The CDR3 protein is CASSTDSYNEQFF. DNA for the CDR3: TGTGCCAGCAGTACGGACAGTTACAATGAGCAGTTCTTC.

V and J are TRBV5-1 and TRBJ2-1, with 10 bases aligning to TRBD2. Trimming at V came to 5 bases and at J to 4 bases, leaving 6 bases not matched to a gene. Germline V lookup: CDR1 SGHRS, CDR2 YFSETQ. The CDR3 runs to 15 residues. The CDR3 DNA sequence: TGCGCCAGCAGTTCTACTAGCGGGGATTACAATGAGCAGTTCTTC. It encodes CASSSTSGDYNEQFF.